This TCR beta chain was retrieved from a study of T cell responses to AZD1222 COVID-19 vaccine (dated by TCRdb to about 2021). For the study in its entirety: A total of 233 trial participants underwent TCR sequencing, of whom some 210 received two doses of AZD1222 and 26 received two doses of the MenACWY control vaccine. Enrollment into the trials was organized by age into subgroups of 18-55, 56-69 and 70-plus years, and those subgroups contained roughly 150, 30 and 60 TCR-sequenced participants, respectively.

Reading the label with the study, this specimen's time point is: about 28 days (+/-7) after the second vaccine dose. AZD1222 recipients given second doses at about 4 weeks or at about 12 weeks were pooled, since spike-specific TCR depth and breadth were not found to differ between the two schedules. Vaccinee samples were obtained from the UK trials COV001 and COV002, which included a single-blind randomized controlled phase 2/3 trial of AZD1222 (ChAdOx1 nCoV-19) in healthy adults. For TCRbeta chain sequencing, PBMC samples from trial participants were taken at day 0 and at day 28 after the second dose. As to this clone: The antigen it recognizes is unknown. Base qualities are missing; no much larger clone stands one base away.

Study-wide findings and limitations: Only a handful of AZD1222 recipients were SARS-CoV-2 seropositive at baseline, limiting conclusions about previously exposed vaccinees. The vaccine-associated CD4 TCRs covered the entire spike protein, and the dominant responses fell in regions 160-218 and 743-854. Because no day 14 peak-response samples were available, the repertoires could be characterized only after the peak T cell response. Reportedly, almost half of the unique spike-specific TCRs recognized epitopes lying outside the regions that are mutated in the B.1.351 and B.1.1.7 variants. In the small 56-69-year group, the increase in depth fell short of significance, most likely because of low power. Spike-specific TCR breadth and depth rose significantly after two AZD1222 doses compared with day 0 and with MenACWY recipients. Most participants were white British and females outnumbered males, and the authors suggested that clonal diversity may have been underestimated.

The CDR3 contains 13 residues, cysteine and phenylalanine counted. CDR3 DNA only is kept here, 39 bases in frame from base 1. For this chain, trimming is 5 bases at the V end and 4 bases at the J end, and the number of junction bases without a gene match is 2. CDR1 and CDR2 were assigned from the germline V gene as SGHAT and FQNNGV. The CDR3 regions of human TCRbeta chains were analyzed by immunosequencing. Turning to the authors' computational methods: TCRs in the repertoires were compared against a reference library of SARS-CoV-2-specific TCRs that had been generated with the MIRA antigen-specificity platform. Breadth meant the fraction of unique TCRs that were SARS-CoV-2-associated, whereas depth meant the fraction of total T cells that were SARS-CoV-2-associated. Using the MIRA data, each spike-specific TCR was mapped to the spike region that the TCR reacts to and placed in a CD4 or CD8 class. Log10-transformed breadth and depth values were compared by one-way ANOVA with Sidak's multiple comparisons tests. The immuneACCESS repertoire file appears here via TCRdb, limited to in-frame rearrangements. These files lack a portion of the clones; in checked studies, under half of the deficit traces to unresolved V genes, and the cause of the others is not known. V and J calls and clone size are as listed in that table; D and trimming were resolved from the DNA. Within this sample are about 78,000 clones, with about nine tenths of them counted one time only. Approximately 3.2% of the sample is taken by the ten largest.

The sequencing used peripheral blood, collected 28 days after the second AZD1222 dose. The chain was built from TRBV11-2 and TRBJ1-2; 9 central nucleotides agree with TRBD1. This TCR was recovered from an adult who received the AZD1222 COVID-19 vaccine. The CDR3 has the sequence CASSQTGGYGYTF. The nucleotide sequence is TGTGCCAGCAGCCAGACAGGGGGCTATGGCTACACCTTC.